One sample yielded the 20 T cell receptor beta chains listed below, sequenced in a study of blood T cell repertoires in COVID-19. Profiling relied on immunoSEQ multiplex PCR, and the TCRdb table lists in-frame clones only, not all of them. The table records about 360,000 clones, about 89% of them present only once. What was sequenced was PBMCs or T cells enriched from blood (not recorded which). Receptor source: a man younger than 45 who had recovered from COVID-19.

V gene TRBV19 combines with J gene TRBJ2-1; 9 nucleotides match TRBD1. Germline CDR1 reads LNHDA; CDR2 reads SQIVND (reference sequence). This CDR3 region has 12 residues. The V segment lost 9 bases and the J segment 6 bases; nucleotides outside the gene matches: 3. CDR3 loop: CASGQGLNEQFF. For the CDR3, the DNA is TGTGCCAGCGGACAGGGGCTCAATGAGCAGTTCTTC.

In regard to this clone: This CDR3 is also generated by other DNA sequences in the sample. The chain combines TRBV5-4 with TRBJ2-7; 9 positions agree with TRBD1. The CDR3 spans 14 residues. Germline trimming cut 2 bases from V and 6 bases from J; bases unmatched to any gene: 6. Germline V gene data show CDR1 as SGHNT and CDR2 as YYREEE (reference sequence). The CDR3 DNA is TGTGCCAGCAGCTTTTCCGGGACAGGGTCCGAGCAGTACTTC. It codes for CASSFSGTGSEQYF.

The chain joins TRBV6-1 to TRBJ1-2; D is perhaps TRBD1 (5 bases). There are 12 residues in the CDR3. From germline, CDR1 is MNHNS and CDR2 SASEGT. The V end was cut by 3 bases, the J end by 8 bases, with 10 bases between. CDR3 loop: CASSESGGGYTF. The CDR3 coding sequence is TGTGCCAGCAGTGAGTCGGGGGGAGGCTACACCTTC.

CDR3 coding DNA: TGTGCCAGTAGTACCCGGGACAGGGGACTCTCGATGAGCAATCAGCCCCAGCATTTT. It yields the protein CASSTRDRGLSMSNQPQHF. The V gene is TRBV19, the J gene TRBJ1-5; 10 nucleotides line up with TRBD1. Germline V gene lookup returns CDR1 LNHDA and CDR2 SQIVND (reference sequence). The CDR3 contains 19 residues. V lost 4 bases, J lost 1 base, and 13 bases stayed unmatched.

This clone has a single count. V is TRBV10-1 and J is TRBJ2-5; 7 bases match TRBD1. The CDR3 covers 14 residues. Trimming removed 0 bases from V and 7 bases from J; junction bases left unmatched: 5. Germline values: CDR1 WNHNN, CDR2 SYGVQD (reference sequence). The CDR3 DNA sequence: TGCGCCAGCAGTGAGTCGGGACAGTGGACGACCCAGTACTTC. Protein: CASSESGQWTTQYF.

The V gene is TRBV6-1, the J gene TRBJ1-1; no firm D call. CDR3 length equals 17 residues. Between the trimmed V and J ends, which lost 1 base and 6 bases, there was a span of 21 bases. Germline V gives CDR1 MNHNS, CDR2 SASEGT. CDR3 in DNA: TGTGCCAGCAGTGAAGTCAAATGGGCAGGTAAACCTTCTGAAGCTTTCTTT. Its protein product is CASSEVKWAGKPSEAFF.

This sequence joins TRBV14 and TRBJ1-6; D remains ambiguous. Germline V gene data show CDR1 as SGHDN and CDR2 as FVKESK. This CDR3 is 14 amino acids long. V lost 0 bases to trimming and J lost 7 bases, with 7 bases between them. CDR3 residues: CASSQDRGNSPLHF. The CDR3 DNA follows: TGTGCCAGCAGCCAAGATCGGGGAAATTCACCCCTCCACTTT.

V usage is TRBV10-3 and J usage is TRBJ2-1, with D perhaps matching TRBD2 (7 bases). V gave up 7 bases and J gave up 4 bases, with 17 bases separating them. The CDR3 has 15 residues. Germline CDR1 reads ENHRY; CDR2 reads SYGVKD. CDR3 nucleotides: TGTGCCATCATGCCCTCCGGGGGGCCTTACAATGAGCAGTTCTTC. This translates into CAIMPSGGPYNEQFF.

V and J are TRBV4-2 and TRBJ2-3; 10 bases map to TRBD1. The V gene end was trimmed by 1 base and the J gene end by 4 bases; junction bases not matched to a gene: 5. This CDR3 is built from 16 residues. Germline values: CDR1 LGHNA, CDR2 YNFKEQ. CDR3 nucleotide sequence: TGTGCCAGCAGCCAAGTTCCGACAGGGGGCCCAGATACGCAGTATTTT. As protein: CASSQVPTGGPDTQYF.

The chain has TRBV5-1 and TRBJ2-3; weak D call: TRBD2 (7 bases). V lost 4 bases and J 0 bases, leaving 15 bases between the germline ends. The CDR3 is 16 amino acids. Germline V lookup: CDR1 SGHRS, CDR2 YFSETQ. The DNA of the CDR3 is TGCGCCAGCAGCCGGGGGGCGGGGGCCAGCACAGATACGCAGTATTTT. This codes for CASSRGAGASTDTQYF.

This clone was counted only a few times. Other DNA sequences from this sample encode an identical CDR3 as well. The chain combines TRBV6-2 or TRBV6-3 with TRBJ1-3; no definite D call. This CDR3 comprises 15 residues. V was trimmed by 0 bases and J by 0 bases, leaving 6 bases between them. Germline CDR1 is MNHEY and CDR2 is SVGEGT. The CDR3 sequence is CASSYSASSGNTIYF. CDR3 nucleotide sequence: TGTGCCAGCAGTTACTCCGCTAGCTCTGGAAACACCATATATTTT.

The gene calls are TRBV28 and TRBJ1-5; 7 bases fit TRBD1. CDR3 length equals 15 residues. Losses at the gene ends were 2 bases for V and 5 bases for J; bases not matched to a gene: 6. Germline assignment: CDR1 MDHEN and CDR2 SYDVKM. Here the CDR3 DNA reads TGTGCCAGCAGTTTAGGGTCGACAGGGCATCAGCCCCAGCATTTT. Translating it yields CASSLGSTGHQPQHF.

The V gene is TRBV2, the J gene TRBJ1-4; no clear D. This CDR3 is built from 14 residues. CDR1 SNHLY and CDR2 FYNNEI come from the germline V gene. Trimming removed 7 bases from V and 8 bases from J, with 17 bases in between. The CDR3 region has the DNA TGTGCCAGCACCGAAAGGCGGGTGGGCGAAAAACTGTTTTTT. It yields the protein CASTERRVGEKLFF.

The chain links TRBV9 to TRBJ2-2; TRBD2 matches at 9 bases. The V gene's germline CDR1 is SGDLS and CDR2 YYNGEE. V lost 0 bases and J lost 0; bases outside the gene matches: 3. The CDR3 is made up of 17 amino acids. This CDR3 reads CASSVAPSGANTGELFF. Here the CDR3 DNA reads TGTGCCAGCAGCGTAGCACCTAGCGGGGCGAACACCGGGGAGCTGTTTTTT.

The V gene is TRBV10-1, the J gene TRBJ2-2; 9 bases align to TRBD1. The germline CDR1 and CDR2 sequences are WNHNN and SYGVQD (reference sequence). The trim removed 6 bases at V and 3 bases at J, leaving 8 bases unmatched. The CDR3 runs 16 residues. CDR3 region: CASSALWTGDTGELFF. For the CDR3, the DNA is TGCGCCAGCAGCGCTCTTTGGACAGGGGACACCGGGGAGCTGTTTTTT.

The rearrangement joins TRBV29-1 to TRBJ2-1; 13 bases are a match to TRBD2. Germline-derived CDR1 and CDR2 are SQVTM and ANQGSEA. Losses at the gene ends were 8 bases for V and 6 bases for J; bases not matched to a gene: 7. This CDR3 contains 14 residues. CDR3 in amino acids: CSTRTSGGPNEQFF. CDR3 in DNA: TGCAGCACCCGGACTAGCGGGGGCCCCAATGAGCAGTTCTTC.

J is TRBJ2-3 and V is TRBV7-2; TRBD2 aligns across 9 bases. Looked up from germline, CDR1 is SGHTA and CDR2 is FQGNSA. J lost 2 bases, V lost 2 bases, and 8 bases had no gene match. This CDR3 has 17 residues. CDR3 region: CASSLWLAGPNTDTQYF. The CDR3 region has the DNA TGTGCCAGCAGCTTATGGCTAGCGGGGCCGAACACAGATACGCAGTATTTT.

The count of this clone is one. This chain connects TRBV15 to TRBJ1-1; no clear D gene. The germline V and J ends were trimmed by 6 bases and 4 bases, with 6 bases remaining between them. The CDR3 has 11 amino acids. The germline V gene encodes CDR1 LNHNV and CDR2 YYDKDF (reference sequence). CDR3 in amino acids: CATRAGTEAFF. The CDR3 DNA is TGTGCCACCAGGGCGGGCACTGAAGCTTTCTTT. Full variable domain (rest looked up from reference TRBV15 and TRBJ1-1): DAMVIQNPRYQVTQFGKPVTLSCSQTLNHNVMYWYQQKSSQAPKLLFHYYDKDFNNEADTPDNFQSRRPNTSFCFLDIRSPGLGDTAMYLCATRAGTEAFFGQGTRLTVV.

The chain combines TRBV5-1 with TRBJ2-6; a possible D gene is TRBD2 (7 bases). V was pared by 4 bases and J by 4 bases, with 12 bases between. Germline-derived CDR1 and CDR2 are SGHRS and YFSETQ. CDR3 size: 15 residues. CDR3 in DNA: TGCGCCAGCAGCGGGGGGGCTACAGGGGCCAACGTCCTGACTTTC. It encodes CASSGGATGANVLTF. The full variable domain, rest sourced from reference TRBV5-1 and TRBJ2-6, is KAGVTQTPRYLIKTRGQQVTLSCSPISGHRSVSWYQQTPGQGLQFLFEYFSETQRNKGNFPGRFSGRQFSNSRSEMNVSTLELGDSALYLCASSGGATGANVLTFGAGSRLTVL.

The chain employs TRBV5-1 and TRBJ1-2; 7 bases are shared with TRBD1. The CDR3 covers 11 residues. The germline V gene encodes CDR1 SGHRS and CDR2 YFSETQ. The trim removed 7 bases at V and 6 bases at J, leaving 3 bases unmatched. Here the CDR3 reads CASGGQDGYTF. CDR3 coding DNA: TGCGCCAGCGGTGGACAGGATGGCTACACCTTC.